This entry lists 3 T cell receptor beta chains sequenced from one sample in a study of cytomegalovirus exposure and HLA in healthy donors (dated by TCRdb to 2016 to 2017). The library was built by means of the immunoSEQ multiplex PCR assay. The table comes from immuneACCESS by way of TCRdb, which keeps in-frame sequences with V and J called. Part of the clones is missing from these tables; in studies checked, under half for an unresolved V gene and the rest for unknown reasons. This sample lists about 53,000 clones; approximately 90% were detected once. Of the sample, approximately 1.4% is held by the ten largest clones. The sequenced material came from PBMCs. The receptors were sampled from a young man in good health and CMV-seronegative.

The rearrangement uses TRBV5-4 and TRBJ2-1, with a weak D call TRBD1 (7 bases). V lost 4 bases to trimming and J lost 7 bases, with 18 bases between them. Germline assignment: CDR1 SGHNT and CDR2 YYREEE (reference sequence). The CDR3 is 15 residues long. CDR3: CASSRGEGGQNEQFF. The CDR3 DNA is TGTGCCAGCAGCAGGGGAGAGGGGGGACAGAATGAGCAGTTCTTC. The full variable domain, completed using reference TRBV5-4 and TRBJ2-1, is ETGVTQSPTHLIKTRGQQVTLRCSSQSGHNTVSWYQQALGQGPQFIFQYYREEENGRGNFPPRFSGLQFPNYSSELNVNALELDDSALYLCASSRGEGGQNEQFFGPGTRLTVL.

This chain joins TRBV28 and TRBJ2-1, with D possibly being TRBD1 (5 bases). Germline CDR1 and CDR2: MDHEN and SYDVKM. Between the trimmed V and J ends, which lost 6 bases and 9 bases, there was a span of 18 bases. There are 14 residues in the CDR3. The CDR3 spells CASSLAREISEQFF. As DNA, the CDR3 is TGTGCCAGCAGCCTTGCCAGGGAAATTAGTGAGCAGTTCTTC. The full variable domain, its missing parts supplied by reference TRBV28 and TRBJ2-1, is DVKVTQSSRYLVKRTGEKVFLECVQDMDHENMFWYRQDPGLGLRLIYFSYDVKMKEKGDIPEGYSVSREKKERFSLILESASTNQTSMYLCASSLAREISEQFFGPGTRLTVL.

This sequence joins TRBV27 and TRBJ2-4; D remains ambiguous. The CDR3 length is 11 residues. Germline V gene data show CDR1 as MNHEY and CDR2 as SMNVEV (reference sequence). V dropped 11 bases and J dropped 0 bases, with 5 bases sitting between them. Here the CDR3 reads CASQAKNIQYF. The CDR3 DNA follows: TGTGCCTCCCAAGCCAAAAACATTCAGTACTTC.